This T cell receptor (beta chain) derives from a study of cytomegalovirus exposure and HLA in healthy donors. Primers included in the PCR were 60 Vbeta and 13 Jbeta primers. This table comes from immunoSEQ multiplex PCR, and its TCRdb copy is limited to in-frame clones, with some not included. This table has approximately 130,000 clones, about three quarters appearing once. This CDR3 is built from 16 residues. Germline V gene sequence: CDR1 SGHTA, CDR2 FQGNSA. V was pared by 5 bases and J by 0 bases, with 7 bases of the junction left unmatched. Details on this clone: Its target is unknown.

Whole-study findings and limits: One cluster of highly shared sequence variants probably arose as a sequencing artifact. There were 150 or so TCR beta chains listed as cytomegalovirus-associated.

The chain has TRBV7-2 and TRBJ2-3; 8 bases are a match to TRBD2. The sequencing sample was made of PBMCs. The TCR sequence derives from a woman in her forties in good health and CMV-seronegative. The CDR3 nucleotides read TGTGCCAGCAGCCGGGCAGCGGGAGTAAGCACAGATACGCAGTATTTT. Its translation: CASSRAAGVSTDTQYF.